This paragraph reports one T cell receptor beta chain. It lacks a known antigen. No base quality information exists; no much larger clone differs at one position. These data originate in a study of blood T cell repertoires in COVID-19 (dated by TCRdb to the early 2020s). For the wider study: Samples covering the acute and convalescent phases of COVID-19 were provided by collaborators in the United States, Italy and Spain. Sample metadata almost always included a de-identified subject ID, COVID-19 status, age in years and sex. Deeply sampled blood TCRbeta repertoires from subjects exposed to, actively infected with, or recovered from COVID-19 were included in the dataset. Where HLA class I and class II types were available, the types were taken from metadata supplied by the sample provider, not from assay-based typing. The prospective study material was composed of cDNA or gDNA derived from T cells, B-cell-depleted T cells, or PBMCs. The samples were drawn from two sources: the first 160 participants of the ongoing ImmuneRACE study, and 1,200 or so subjects contributed by 6 global collaborators. The repertoires were made available in a free public database intended to serve as a resource for research on the immune response to SARS-CoV-2. Overall study outcomes, separate from this receptor: The amount of clinical and demographic metadata varied by source and participant and was provided uncurated.

V loses 1 base of germline sequence and J loses 2 bases, and the interval between the two ends is 8 bases. The CDR3 goes from the cysteine to the phenylalanine over 13 residues. Of the read, only the CDR3 DNA is kept; its 39 bases are in frame from base 1. Via the germline V gene, CDR1 is SQVTM and CDR2 ANQGSEA. The immunoSEQ Assay, a bias-controlled multiplex PCR, was used to amplify TCRbeta CDR3 regions from genomic DNA. The study's processing was this. Nucleated cell counts per sample were estimated from amplification of reference gene primers within the assay. Sequence reads were collapsed and filtered to measure the absolute abundance of every unique TCRbeta CDR3 rearrangement. For each sample, productive Simpson clonality was calculated by taking the square root of Simpson's diversity index across productive rearrangements. The clones in this table, taken by TCRdb from immuneACCESS, are in-frame only. Not every clone is retained; where verified, under half of the shortfall comes from an unresolved V gene, and the cause of the rest is unknown. Clonal size and the V and J genes are those of that table, whereas D and trimming came from the DNA. The sample profile shows about 190,000 clones; over 75% of them were found once. The ten top clones hold over 10% of the sample.

Each collaborating institution followed its own protocols to collect whole blood in K2EDTA tubes. Collaborator samples were shipped for TCRbeta analysis as frozen whole blood, isolated PBMCs, or DNA extracted from either sample type. The material sequenced was peripheral blood. The chain employs TRBV29-1 and TRBJ2-5; the D gene assignment is ambiguous. The sequence derives from a woman between 50 and 59 years old with acute or convalescent COVID-19. The bases are TGCAGCGTTGAAGGTCACAGACAAGAGACCCAGTACTTC. Its amino acids are CSVEGHRQETQYF.